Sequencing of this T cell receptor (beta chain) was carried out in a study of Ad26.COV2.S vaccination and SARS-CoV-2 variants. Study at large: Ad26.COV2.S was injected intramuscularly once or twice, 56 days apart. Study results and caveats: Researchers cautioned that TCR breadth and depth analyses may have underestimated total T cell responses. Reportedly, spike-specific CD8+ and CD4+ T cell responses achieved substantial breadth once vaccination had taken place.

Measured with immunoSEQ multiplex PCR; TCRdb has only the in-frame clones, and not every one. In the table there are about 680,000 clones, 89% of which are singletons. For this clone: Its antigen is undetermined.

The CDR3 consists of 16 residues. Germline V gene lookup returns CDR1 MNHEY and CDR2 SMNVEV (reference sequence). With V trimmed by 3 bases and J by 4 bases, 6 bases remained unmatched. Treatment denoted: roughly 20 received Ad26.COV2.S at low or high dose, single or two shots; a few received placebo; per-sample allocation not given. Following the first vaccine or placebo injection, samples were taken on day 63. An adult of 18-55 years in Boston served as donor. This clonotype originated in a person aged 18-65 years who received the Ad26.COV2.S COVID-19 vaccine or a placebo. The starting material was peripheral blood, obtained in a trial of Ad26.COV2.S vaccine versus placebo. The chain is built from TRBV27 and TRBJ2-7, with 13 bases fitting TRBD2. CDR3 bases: TGTGCCAGCAGTTTCCGCCGACTAGCGGGAGGTTACGAGCAGTACTTC. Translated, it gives CASSFRRLAGGYEQYF.